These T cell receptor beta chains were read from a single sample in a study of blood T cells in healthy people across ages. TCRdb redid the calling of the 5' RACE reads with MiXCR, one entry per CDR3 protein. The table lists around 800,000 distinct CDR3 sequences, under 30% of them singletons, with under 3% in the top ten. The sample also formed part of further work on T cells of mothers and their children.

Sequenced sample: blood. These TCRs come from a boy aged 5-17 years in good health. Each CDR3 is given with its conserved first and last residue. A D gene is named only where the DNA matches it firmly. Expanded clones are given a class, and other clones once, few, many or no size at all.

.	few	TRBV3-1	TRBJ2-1	CASGPREPNEQFF	TGTGCCAGCGGCCCACGGGAACCCAATGAGCAGTTCTTC
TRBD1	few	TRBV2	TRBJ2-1	CVTGQASSYNEQFF	TGTGTCACTGGACAGGCTAGCTCCTACAATGAGCAGTTCTTC
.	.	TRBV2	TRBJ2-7	CASRGDGSYEQYF	TGTGCCAGCAGGGGGGACGGCTCCTACGAGCAGTACTTC
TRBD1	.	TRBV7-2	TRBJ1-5	CASSFGQGAVQPQHF	TGTGCCAGCAGCTTCGGACAGGGGGCAGTTCAGCCCCAGCATTTT
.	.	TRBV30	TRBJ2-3	CAWSLISLGDTQYF	TGTGCCTGGAGTCTTATTTCCCTCGGGGATACGCAGTATTTT
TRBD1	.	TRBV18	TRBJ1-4	CASSRQGAKEKLFF	TGTGCCAGCTCACGCCAGGGGGCTAAGGAAAAACTGTTTTTT
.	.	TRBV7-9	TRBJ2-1	CASSPRGRNSYNEQFF	TGTGCCAGCAGCCCCCGTGGGCGTAATTCCTACAATGAGCAGTTCTTC
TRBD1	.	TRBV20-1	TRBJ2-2	CSARGLGDSGELFF	TGCAGTGCTAGAGGGTTAGGGGACAGCGGGGAGCTGTTTTTT
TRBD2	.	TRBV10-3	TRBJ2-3	CAIRASGDTDTQYF	TGTGCCATCAGGGCTAGCGGAGACACAGATACGCAGTATTTT
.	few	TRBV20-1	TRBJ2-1	CSASSSPAYNEQFF	TGCAGTGCTAGTAGTTCCCCTGCCTACAATGAGCAGTTCTTC
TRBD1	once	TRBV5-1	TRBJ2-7	CVSRHGQGASYEQYF	TGCGTCAGCAGGCACGGACAGGGGGCATCCTACGAGCAGTACTTC
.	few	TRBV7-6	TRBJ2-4	CASSLGAHWGEKNIQYF	TGTGCCAGCAGCTTAGGGGCCCATTGGGGAGAAAAAAACATTCAGTACTTC